This TCR beta chain was retrieved from a study of long-term antiretroviral therapy in people with HIV. For this clone: The antigen is unknown.

It was version v3.0 of the immunoSEQ assay that was run at survey level. The assay was immunoSEQ multiplex PCR, and TCRdb's table has in-frame clones only and misses some. This sample has 25,000 to 30,000 clones, with 75% to 90% found just once. This CDR3 is 15 amino acids long. Germline V gene data show CDR1 as LNHDA and CDR2 as SQIVND (reference sequence). Trimming shortened V by 6 bases and J by 2 bases, and 15 bases separated the two germline ends. Findings of the study overall: Narrower CDR3 length ranges marked HIV repertoires relative to controls. Information pertaining to ART adherence, viral resistance or therapeutic modifications was not obtained. Patients on ART gained diversity, which nonetheless stayed below transplant donor controls.

The chain recombines TRBV19 with TRBJ2-3; the D is unclear. This sample comprised unsorted PBMCs, obtained 2.9 years after starting antiretroviral therapy. The clonotype comes from a man between 45 and 60 years old with HIV. CDR3 sequence (DNA): TGTGCCAGTAGCAGTTCCGTGGAACCCACAGATACGCAGTATTTT. Its protein is CASSSSVEPTDTQYF. The full variable domain, in which reference TRBV19 and TRBJ2-3 provide the parts outside the CDR3, is DGGITQSPKYLFRKEGQNVTLSCEQNLNHDAMYWYRQDPGQGLRLIYYSQIVNDFQKGDIAEGYSVSREKKESFPLTVTSAQKNPTAFYLCASSSSVEPTDTQYFGPGTRLTVL.